A selection of T cell receptor beta chains follows, all from one sample in a study of T cell responses to AZD1222 COVID-19 vaccine. The method was immunoSEQ multiplex PCR; TCRdb's version includes in-frame clones alone and lacks a portion of them. The table includes tens of thousands of clones, approximately 83% detected once. The sample consisted of peripheral blood, taken 28 days after the second AZD1222 dose. These receptors were collected from an adult who received the AZD1222 COVID-19 vaccine. The CDR3 runs from the conserved cysteine through the conserved F or W. D genes are given only for firm matches. Clone size is not always given. Where it is, it says once, few, many or a class for expanded clones.

d_call: -
cdr3_length: 13
v_call: TRBV2
j_call: TRBJ2-2
clone_size: -
cdr3_nt: TGTGCCTGTATGCCCGGGGACACCGGGGAGCTGTTTTTT
cdr3_aa: CACMPGDTGELFF

d_call: TRBD2
cdr3_length: 14
v_call: TRBV29-1
j_call: TRBJ2-1
clone_size: -
cdr3_nt: TGCAGCGTTGAACGAAGACTAGCGGACAATGAGCAGTTCTTC
cdr3_aa: CSVERRLADNEQFF

d_call: TRBD1
cdr3_length: 16
v_call: TRBV10-2
j_call: TRBJ1-2
clone_size: -
cdr3_nt: TGCGCCAGCAGTGAGTGGGGACAGGGGACAAACTATGGCTACACCTTC
cdr3_aa: CASSEWGQGTNYGYTF

d_call: -
cdr3_length: 13
v_call: TRBV9
j_call: TRBJ1-1
clone_size: -
cdr3_nt: TGTGCCAGCAGCGTAGCTATGAACACTGAAGCTTTCTTT
cdr3_aa: CASSVAMNTEAFF

d_call: -
cdr3_length: 12
v_call: TRBV11-3
j_call: TRBJ1-2
clone_size: few
cdr3_nt: TGTGCCAGCAGCCGTGAGGGCTATGGCTACACCTTC
cdr3_aa: CASSREGYGYTF

d_call: -
cdr3_length: 13
v_call: TRBV18
j_call: TRBJ2-5
clone_size: -
cdr3_nt: TGTGCCAGCTCACCCGGGTCAAGAGAGACCCAGTACTTC
cdr3_aa: CASSPGSRETQYF

d_call: -
cdr3_length: 15
v_call: TRBV7-2
j_call: TRBJ1-3
clone_size: -
cdr3_nt: TGTGCCAGCAGCTTATCGGGTAACTCTGGAAACACCATATATTTT
cdr3_aa: CASSLSGNSGNTIYF

d_call: -
cdr3_length: 15
v_call: TRBV6-1
j_call: TRBJ1-2
clone_size: -
cdr3_nt: TGTGCCAGCAGTGAAGCACACAGAACGAACTATGGCTACACCTTC
cdr3_aa: CASSEAHRTNYGYTF

d_call: TRBD1
cdr3_length: 13
v_call: TRBV6-2/TRBV6-3
j_call: TRBJ1-1
clone_size: -
cdr3_nt: TGTGCCAGCAGTTACCGGGACAGGGTCGAAGCTTTCTTT
cdr3_aa: CASSYRDRVEAFF

d_call: TRBD1
cdr3_length: 15
v_call: TRBV7-8
j_call: TRBJ1-6
clone_size: -
cdr3_nt: TGTGCCAGCAGCAAAAGGGACAGGGATAATTCACCCCTCCACTTT
cdr3_aa: CASSKRDRDNSPLHF

d_call: TRBD1
cdr3_length: 15
v_call: TRBV10-3
j_call: TRBJ1-2
clone_size: -
cdr3_nt: TGTGCCATCAGCCCCACCGGGACAGGGACCTATGGCTACACCTTC
cdr3_aa: CAISPTGTGTYGYTF

d_call: -
cdr3_length: 17
v_call: TRBV6-1
j_call: TRBJ1-6
clone_size: -
cdr3_nt: TGTGCCAGCAGTGAATCGGCAATGGGGCAGGGAAATTCACCCCTCCACTTT
cdr3_aa: CASSESAMGQGNSPLHF

d_call: -
cdr3_length: 14
v_call: TRBV2
j_call: TRBJ2-7
clone_size: once
cdr3_nt: TGTGCCAGCAGTGGAATGTCAGGGAATAGGGAGCAGTACTTC
cdr3_aa: CASSGMSGNREQYF

d_call: -
cdr3_length: 15
v_call: TRBV4-3
j_call: TRBJ1-1
clone_size: -
cdr3_nt: TGCGCCAGCAGCCAAGATGGGCAGGGAGACACTGAAGCTTTCTTT
cdr3_aa: CASSQDGQGDTEAFF

d_call: TRBD2
cdr3_length: 15
v_call: TRBV29-1
j_call: TRBJ2-1
clone_size: -
cdr3_nt: TGCAGCGTACTTAGGACTAGCGGCGGCTACAATGAGCAGTTCTTC
cdr3_aa: CSVLRTSGGYNEQFF

d_call: -
cdr3_length: 12
v_call: TRBV29-1
j_call: TRBJ1-1
clone_size: few
cdr3_nt: TGCAGCGGAACAGGGTGGGGAACTGAAGCTTTCTTT
cdr3_aa: CSGTGWGTEAFF

d_call: -
cdr3_length: 16
v_call: TRBV6-2/TRBV6-3
j_call: TRBJ1-5
clone_size: once
cdr3_nt: TGTGCCAGCAGTTACAATGGCCGGTATAGCAATCAGCCCCAGCATTTT
cdr3_aa: CASSYNGRYSNQPQHF

d_call: -
cdr3_length: 13
v_call: TRBV6-5
j_call: TRBJ1-1
clone_size: few
cdr3_nt: TGTGCCAGCAGTTACCCCAGAGGTGGTGAAGCTTTCTTT
cdr3_aa: CASSYPRGGEAFF

d_call: TRBD1
cdr3_length: 15
v_call: TRBV5-8
j_call: TRBJ1-1
clone_size: once
cdr3_nt: TGTGCCAGCAGCTATACGGGACAGGGTTACACTGAAGCTTTCTTT
cdr3_aa: CASSYTGQGYTEAFF

d_call: -
cdr3_length: 12
v_call: TRBV7-9
j_call: TRBJ1-1
clone_size: -
cdr3_nt: TGTGCCAGCAGCCCAAAAGGGGAGGAAGCTTTCTTT
cdr3_aa: CASSPKGEEAFF

d_call: -
cdr3_length: 13
v_call: TRBV3-1/TRBV3-2
j_call: TRBJ1-5
clone_size: -
cdr3_nt: TGTGCCAGCAGCCAACAGCCTAATCAGCCCCAGCATTTT
cdr3_aa: CASSQQPNQPQHF

d_call: TRBD1
cdr3_length: 15
v_call: TRBV6-5
j_call: TRBJ1-2
clone_size: -
cdr3_nt: TGTGCCAGCAGTTCCAACAGGGGAATAAGGTTCGACTACACCTTC
cdr3_aa: CASSSNRGIRFDYTF

d_call: -
cdr3_length: 14
v_call: TRBV11-2
j_call: TRBJ2-1
clone_size: -
cdr3_nt: TGTGCCAGCAGCTTAGAGGGGGGTATCAATGAGCAGTTCTTC
cdr3_aa: CASSLEGGINEQFF

d_call: TRBD2
cdr3_length: 15
v_call: TRBV7-9
j_call: TRBJ2-1
clone_size: -
cdr3_nt: TGTGCCAGCAGAAGGGGAGGGAGCTCCTACAATGAGCAGTTCTTC
cdr3_aa: CASRRGGSSYNEQFF

d_call: -
cdr3_length: 16
v_call: TRBV7-2
j_call: TRBJ1-6
clone_size: -
cdr3_nt: TGTGCCAGCAGCTTAACAGCACACTCCTATAATTCACCCCTCCACTTT
cdr3_aa: CASSLTAHSYNSPLHF

d_call: -
cdr3_length: 13
v_call: TRBV7-2
j_call: TRBJ1-3
clone_size: -
cdr3_nt: TGTGCCAGCAGCCGGGACCGCGGAAACACCATATATTTT
cdr3_aa: CASSRDRGNTIYF

d_call: TRBD1
cdr3_length: 17
v_call: TRBV19
j_call: TRBJ2-7
clone_size: -
cdr3_nt: TGTGCCAGTAGTAGGACAGGGGGCCCCGTCTCTACCTACGAGCAGTACTTC
cdr3_aa: CASSRTGGPVSTYEQYF

d_call: TRBD1
cdr3_length: 15
v_call: TRBV9
j_call: TRBJ1-1
clone_size: -
cdr3_nt: TGTGCCAGCAGCCCTCAACAGGGGGCAGGGACTGAAGCTTTCTTT
cdr3_aa: CASSPQQGAGTEAFF

d_call: -
cdr3_length: 13
v_call: TRBV30
j_call: TRBJ2-2
clone_size: -
cdr3_nt: TGTGCCTGGAGTGTCTCAGCCACCGGGGAGCTGTTTTTT
cdr3_aa: CAWSVSATGELFF

d_call: -
cdr3_length: 11
v_call: TRBV20-1
j_call: TRBJ2-1
clone_size: -
cdr3_nt: TGCAGTGCTAGAAGCGAAAATGAGCAGTTCTTC
cdr3_aa: CSARSENEQFF

d_call: -
cdr3_length: 15
v_call: TRBV7-2
j_call: TRBJ1-6
clone_size: -
cdr3_nt: TGTGCCAGCAGCCCGCACACAGGGTGGGATTCACCCCTCCACTTT
cdr3_aa: CASSPHTGWDSPLHF

d_call: -
cdr3_length: 14
v_call: TRBV24-1
j_call: TRBJ1-4
clone_size: -
cdr3_nt: TGTGCCACCAGTGATAGACAGGAGGGTGAAAAACTGTTTTTT
cdr3_aa: CATSDRQEGEKLFF

d_call: -
cdr3_length: 13
v_call: TRBV27
j_call: TRBJ1-1
clone_size: -
cdr3_nt: TGTGCCAGCAGCCGGGCAGCCTACACTGAAGCTTTCTTT
cdr3_aa: CASSRAAYTEAFF

d_call: -
cdr3_length: 14
v_call: TRBV19
j_call: TRBJ2-3
clone_size: -
cdr3_nt: TGTGCCAGTAGTTTGGGGCCCAGCACAGATACGCAGTATTTT
cdr3_aa: CASSLGPSTDTQYF

d_call: TRBD1
cdr3_length: 14
v_call: TRBV27
j_call: TRBJ1-5
clone_size: -
cdr3_nt: TGTGCCAGCAGGTTACAGGGGAGCAATCAGCCCCAGCATTTT
cdr3_aa: CASRLQGSNQPQHF

d_call: TRBD2
cdr3_length: 13
v_call: TRBV10-3
j_call: TRBJ2-1
clone_size: -
cdr3_nt: TGTGCCAGCCAACTAGCGGGAGGGCCGGGGCAGTTCTTC
cdr3_aa: CASQLAGGPGQFF

d_call: -
cdr3_length: 14
v_call: TRBV7-2
j_call: TRBJ1-4
clone_size: -
cdr3_nt: TGTGCCAGCAGCTTGTCAGCAACTAATGAAAAACTGTTTTTT
cdr3_aa: CASSLSATNEKLFF

d_call: -
cdr3_length: 15
v_call: TRBV9
j_call: TRBJ2-6
clone_size: -
cdr3_nt: TGTGCCAGCAGCCCCCCAGTGTCGGGGGCCAACGTCCTGACTTTC
cdr3_aa: CASSPPVSGANVLTF

d_call: -
cdr3_length: 14
v_call: TRBV4-3
j_call: TRBJ2-1
clone_size: -
cdr3_nt: TGCGCCAGCAGCCAAGATACCCCCCAAGATGAGCAGTTCTTC
cdr3_aa: CASSQDTPQDEQFF

d_call: TRBD1
cdr3_length: 14
v_call: TRBV20-1
j_call: TRBJ1-2
clone_size: -
cdr3_nt: TGCAGTGCTAGTTCGGGGGACAGAGACTATGGCTACACCTTC
cdr3_aa: CSASSGDRDYGYTF

d_call: -
cdr3_length: 15
v_call: TRBV5-4
j_call: TRBJ1-1
clone_size: -
cdr3_nt: TGTGCCAGCAGGTCGGGACTCCAATCGGACACTGAAGCTTTCTTT
cdr3_aa: CASRSGLQSDTEAFF

d_call: -
cdr3_length: 15
v_call: TRBV4-2
j_call: TRBJ2-3
clone_size: -
cdr3_nt: TGTGCCAGCAGTGTCCAGGGAAGGGGATCAGATACGCAGTATTTT
cdr3_aa: CASSVQGRGSDTQYF

d_call: -
cdr3_length: 14
v_call: TRBV11-1
j_call: TRBJ1-2
clone_size: once
cdr3_nt: TGTGCCAGCAGCTTAGCCCCCCCACAGTATGGCTACACCTTC
cdr3_aa: CASSLAPPQYGYTF

d_call: TRBD1
cdr3_length: 15
v_call: TRBV7-2
j_call: TRBJ1-6
clone_size: few
cdr3_nt: TGTGCCAGCAGCCGGGACAGCTCCTATAATTCACCCCTCCACTTT
cdr3_aa: CASSRDSSYNSPLHF

d_call: TRBD2
cdr3_length: 14
v_call: TRBV4-2
j_call: TRBJ2-3
clone_size: -
cdr3_nt: TGTGCCAGCAGCCAAGAAACGGCCGTAGCGGGGGCCTCTTTT
cdr3_aa: CASSQETAVAGASF

d_call: TRBD1
cdr3_length: 13
v_call: TRBV10-3
j_call: TRBJ1-2
clone_size: -
cdr3_nt: TGTGCCATCACCAATACAGGGGATGGTGGCTACACCTTC
cdr3_aa: CAITNTGDGGYTF

d_call: TRBD1
cdr3_length: 14
v_call: TRBV3-1/TRBV3-2
j_call: TRBJ1-2
clone_size: once
cdr3_nt: TGTGCCAGCAGCCCTGGACAGGGAGGACCCGGCTACACCTTC
cdr3_aa: CASSPGQGGPGYTF

d_call: TRBD1
cdr3_length: 17
v_call: TRBV5-4
j_call: TRBJ1-6
clone_size: once
cdr3_nt: TGTGCCAGCAGCTTGGCCCCGGGACAGGTCTATAATTCACCCCTCCACTTT
cdr3_aa: CASSLAPGQVYNSPLHF

d_call: -
cdr3_length: 16
v_call: TRBV7-9
j_call: TRBJ2-4
clone_size: -
cdr3_nt: TGTGCCAGCAGCTTAGACGGGCAGGGGGCCAAAAACATTCAGTACTTC
cdr3_aa: CASSLDGQGAKNIQYF

d_call: -
cdr3_length: 15
v_call: TRBV24-1
j_call: TRBJ1-2
clone_size: -
cdr3_nt: TGTGCCACCAGTGATGGCGTCACGGGGGGCTATGGCTACACCTTC
cdr3_aa: CATSDGVTGGYGYTF

d_call: TRBD2
cdr3_length: 16
v_call: TRBV5-1
j_call: TRBJ2-2
clone_size: once
cdr3_nt: TGCGCCAGCAGCTTACAGCGGGGGTCTAACACCGGGGAGCTGTTTTTT
cdr3_aa: CASSLQRGSNTGELFF

d_call: TRBD1
cdr3_length: 15
v_call: TRBV6-5
j_call: TRBJ2-4
clone_size: -
cdr3_nt: TGTGCCAGCAGTTCGGGACAGTTAGCCAAAAACATTCAGTACTTC
cdr3_aa: CASSSGQLAKNIQYF

d_call: -
cdr3_length: 15
v_call: TRBV5-6
j_call: TRBJ2-5
clone_size: -
cdr3_nt: TGTGCCAGCAGCTTGGGGCTTGGATTGCAAGAGACCCAGTACTTC
cdr3_aa: CASSLGLGLQETQYF

d_call: -
cdr3_length: 11
v_call: TRBV12-3/TRBV12-4
j_call: TRBJ2-1
clone_size: -
cdr3_nt: TGTGCCAGCAAGGAGTCCAATGAGCAGTTCTTC
cdr3_aa: CASKESNEQFF

d_call: -
cdr3_length: 12
v_call: TRBV2
j_call: TRBJ2-3
clone_size: -
cdr3_nt: TGTGCCAGCAGTGAGTTAACAGATACGCAGTATTTT
cdr3_aa: CASSELTDTQYF

d_call: TRBD1
cdr3_length: 16
v_call: TRBV15
j_call: TRBJ2-2
clone_size: -
cdr3_nt: TGTGCCACCAGCGGAGCCATGACAGGGCTCACCGGGGAGCTGTTTTTT
cdr3_aa: CATSGAMTGLTGELFF

d_call: TRBD1
cdr3_length: 16
v_call: TRBV24-1
j_call: TRBJ2-2
clone_size: once
cdr3_nt: TGTGCCACCAGTGACCGACAGGGGGTGGACACCGGGGAGCTGTTTTTT
cdr3_aa: CATSDRQGVDTGELFF